This T cell receptor beta chain derives from a study of spatial heterogeneity in lung cancer. About the research overall: Combinations of a unique TCR and a UMI were tallied in raw reads, and on average each appeared more than ten times.

A single record per CDR3 protein comes from TCRdb applying MiXCR to the 5' RACE reads. Of around 10,000 distinct CDR3 sequences in the sample, more than 3.5% were seen once. The time point was: sample taken at primary tumor resection. Unsorted whole RNA of tumor, nontumor lung or frozen PBMC was sequenced. This clonotype occurred many times. V trimming: 4 bases; J trimming: 5 bases; junction bases outside the gene matches: 8. This CDR3 is 14 amino acids long. The germline V gene encodes CDR1 SGHRS and CDR2 YFSETQ. This chain links TRBV5-1 with TRBJ2-5, with 7 bases aligning to TRBD1. Source: PBMCs, taken at surgery. This receptor was identified in a female donor with early-stage non-small cell lung cancer. The CDR3 bases are TGCGCCAGCAGCCCGGGGACAGCGAGGGAGACCCAGTACTTC. Encoded protein: CASSPGTARETQYF.